This entry features one TCR beta chain sequence. Its specificity is not known. Individual cDNA molecules carried attached unique molecular identifiers. TCRdb independently ran MiXCR on the 5' RACE reads; one entry per CDR3 protein. In the table there are roughly 70,000 distinct CDR3 sequences, around 19% of which are singletons. The data originate from a study of early T cells in non-severe SARS-CoV-2 infection. The wider study: Whole-blood bulk RNA, unsorted, was sequenced, and chains were unpaired. Findings and caveats of the study: Matches to VDJdb favored anti-spike CD8 responses and missed private and CD4 specificities.

There are 16 residues in the CDR3. The V and J ends lost 4 bases and 2 bases, in that order; junction bases with no gene match: 7. The V gene's germline CDR1 is MNHEY and CDR2 SMNVEV (reference sequence). V usage is TRBV27 and J usage is TRBJ2-5; 10 nucleotides match TRBD2. The sample here was whole blood, taken at baseline. The receptor's source is an adult who was a healthcare worker with PCR-confirmed SARS-CoV-2 infection or an uninfected control (not recorded which). The DNA for the CDR3 is TGTGCCAGCAGTTCACTAGCGGGGAGCTTTCAAGAGACCCAGTACTTC. This sequence encodes CASSSLAGSFQETQYF.